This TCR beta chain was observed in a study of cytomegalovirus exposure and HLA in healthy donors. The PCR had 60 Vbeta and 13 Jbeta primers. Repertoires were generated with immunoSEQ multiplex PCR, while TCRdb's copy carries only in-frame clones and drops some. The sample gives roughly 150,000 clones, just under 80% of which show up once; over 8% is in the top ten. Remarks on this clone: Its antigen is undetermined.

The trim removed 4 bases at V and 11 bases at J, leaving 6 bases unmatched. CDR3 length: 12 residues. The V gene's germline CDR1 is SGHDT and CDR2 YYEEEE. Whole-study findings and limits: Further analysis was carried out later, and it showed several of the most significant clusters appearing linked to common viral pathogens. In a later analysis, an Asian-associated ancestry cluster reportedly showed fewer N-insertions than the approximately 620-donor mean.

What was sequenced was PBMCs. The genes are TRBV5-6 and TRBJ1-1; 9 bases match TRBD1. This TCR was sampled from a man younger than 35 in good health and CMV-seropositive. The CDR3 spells CASSQDRGRAFF. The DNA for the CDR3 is TGTGCCAGCAGCCAGGACAGGGGAAGGGCTTTCTTT.